A single sample is the source of the 21 T cell receptor beta chains below, sequenced in a study of identifying expanded T cells in peripheral blood. TCRdb's copy holds only in-frame clones and misses some; the assay was immunoSEQ multiplex PCR. Of 100,000 or so clones in the sample, around 89% were seen once. The specimen was blood. The receptor set was obtained from a person aged 18 to 75 in good health.

This clone turned up a few times. The V call is TRBV18, the J call TRBJ1-5, with 7 nucleotides matching TRBD1. V lost 8 bases and J lost 3; bases outside the gene matches: 4. The CDR3 runs 13 residues. The germline V gene encodes CDR1 KGHSH and CDR2 LQKENI. As DNA, the CDR3 is TGTGCCAGCGCGGGACAGATCAATCAGCCCCAGCATTTT. Translated, it gives CASAGQINQPQHF.

The V gene is TRBV4-3, the J gene TRBJ2-1; 9 nucleotides agree with TRBD2. With V trimmed by 5 bases and J by 7 bases, 24 bases remained unmatched. The germline V gene encodes CDR1 LGHNA and CDR2 YSLEER. The CDR3 consists of 20 residues. The CDR3 region has the DNA TGCGCCAGCAGCTCAAGGGGTAGGGTAGCAGGGACTAGCATGGGAAATGAGCAGTTCTTC. Translation: CASSSRGRVAGTSMGNEQFF.

The chain couples TRBV5-1 to TRBJ1-4; tentative D call: TRBD1 (6 bases). V was pared by 2 bases and J by 0 bases, with 11 bases between. Germline V lookup: CDR1 SGHRS, CDR2 YFSETQ. There are 16 residues in the CDR3. CDR3 in amino acids: CASSLGGLATNEKLFF. DNA of the CDR3: TGCGCCAGCAGCTTAGGGGGGCTGGCAACTAATGAAAAACTGTTTTTT.

The genes are TRBV20-1 and TRBJ2-7; D uncertain. The length of the CDR3 is 11 residues. Germline V gene lookup returns CDR1 DFQATT and CDR2 SNEGSKA (reference sequence). V lost 3 bases, J lost 4 bases, and 7 bases lay in between. CDR3 DNA: TGCAGTGCTAGTCAGAGGTACGAGCAGTACTTC. Amino acid sequence: CSASQRYEQYF.

The V and J genes are TRBV10-3 and TRBJ2-2; possibly TRBD2 for D (5 bases). The length of the CDR3 is 16 residues. From germline, CDR1 is ENHRY and CDR2 SYGVKD. V was pared by 9 bases and J by 2 bases, with 19 bases between. CDR3 residues: CAIREGRSHNTGELFF. The CDR3 DNA follows: TGTGCCATAAGAGAGGGCCGTAGTCATAACACCGGGGAGCTGTTTTTT.

The J gene is TRBJ2-7, the V gene TRBV7-6; the D gene is possibly TRBD1 (5 bases). CDR1 SGHVS and CDR2 FNYEAQ come from the germline V gene. The CDR3 sequence is 15 residues long. Trimming shortened V by 2 bases and J by 1 base, and 12 bases separated the two germline ends. CDR3: CASSLYQGWSYEQYF. In nucleotides, the CDR3 is TGTGCCAGCAGCTTATACCAGGGATGGTCCTACGAGCAGTACTTC.

This chain joins TRBV19 and TRBJ2-2; TRBD1 might be the D (6 bases). CDR3 length: 16 residues. CDR1 is LNHDA, CDR2 SQIVND, per germline (reference sequence). Trimming cost V 9 bases and J 6 bases, with 23 bases left between them. The CDR3 spells CASNHLAGQWAGELFF. In DNA, the CDR3 is TGTGCCAGCAACCATCTGGCCGGACAGTGGGCCGGGGAGCTGTTTTTT. Combining the CDR3 with reference TRBV19 and TRBJ2-2 gives the whole variable domain DGGITQSPKYLFRKEGQNVTLSCEQNLNHDAMYWYRQDPGQGLRLIYYSQIVNDFQKGDIAEGYSVSREKKESFPLTVTSAQKNPTAFYLCASNHLAGQWAGELFFGEGSRLTVL.

The rearrangement joins TRBV28 to TRBJ2-4; 7 bases are shared with TRBD2. This CDR3 is built from 16 residues. Losses at the gene ends were 6 bases for V and 3 bases for J; bases not matched to a gene: 11. Germline values: CDR1 MDHEN, CDR2 SYDVKM. CDR3 loop: CASSRGTGGGKNIQYF. In nucleotides, the CDR3 is TGTGCCAGCAGCCGGGGGACTGGGGGGGGCAAAAACATTCAGTACTTC.

This clone was picked up a small number of times. The rearrangement links TRBV28 to TRBJ1-1; D is uncertain. Germline CDR1 MDHEN, CDR2 SYDVKM. The CDR3 runs 15 residues. V was trimmed by 3 bases and J by 1 base, leaving 12 bases between them. DNA for the CDR3: TGTGCCAGCAGTTTCCCCCGTGGAACGAACACTGAAGCTTTCTTT. Translating it yields CASSFPRGTNTEAFF.

Many counts were recorded for this clone. The chain links TRBV7-2 to TRBJ1-2, with D hard to call. CDR1 SGHTA and CDR2 FQGNSA come from the germline V gene. V lost 3 bases and J lost 8, with 16 bases in between. CDR3 length equals 14 residues. Written as DNA, the CDR3 is TGTGCCAGCAGCTTGCGGGTGAGGGAAACGGGCTACACCTTC. Its translation is CASSLRVRETGYTF. Looking up the rest from reference TRBV7-2 and TRBJ1-2 gives the full variable domain: GAGVSQSPSNKVTEKGKDVELRCDPISGHTALYWYRQSLGQGLEFLIYFQGNSAPDKSGLPSDRFSAERTGGSVSTLTIQRTQQEDSAVYLCASSLRVRETGYTFGSGTRLTVV.

This sequence joins TRBV7-2 and TRBJ2-3; possibly TRBD2 for D (6 bases). V was clipped by 1 base and J by 0 bases, with 11 bases between them. Germline lookup yields CDR1 SGHTA and CDR2 FQGNSA. The CDR3 consists of 16 residues. CDR3 sequence reads: CASSLGGVISTDTQYF. The CDR3 nucleotides read TGTGCCAGCAGCTTAGGCGGGGTAATAAGCACAGATACGCAGTATTTT.

The gene calls are TRBV5-4 and TRBJ1-1; unclear D gene. From germline, CDR1 is SGHNT and CDR2 YYREEE (reference sequence). V lost 0 bases, J lost 7 bases, and 13 bases lay in between. The CDR3 has 14 residues. The CDR3 DNA is TGTGCCAGCAGCTTGGCCGTCGGGGAGGGTGAAGCTTTCTTT. Amino acid sequence: CASSLAVGEGEAFF.

V usage is TRBV5-6 and J usage is TRBJ1-5; D call uncertain. In germline, CDR1 is SGHDT, CDR2 YYEEEE. The CDR3 spans 15 residues. Trimming removed 0 bases at V and 0 bases at J, with 7 bases between. The CDR3 protein is CASSLGGYSNQPQHF. DNA of the CDR3: TGTGCCAGCAGCTTGGGAGGTTATAGCAATCAGCCCCAGCATTTT.

This clone was seen just once. The gene calls are TRBV4-2 and TRBJ1-6; 8 nucleotides line up with TRBD1. V gave up 0 bases and J gave up 1 base; unmatched junction bases: 5. Germline assignment: CDR1 LGHNA and CDR2 YNFKEQ. This CDR3 region has 18 residues. The CDR3 nucleotides read TGTGCCAGCAGCCAAGATTATTGGACAGGGTCCTATAATTCACCCCTCCACTTT. Encoded protein: CASSQDYWTGSYNSPLHF.

The chain links TRBV29-1 to TRBJ2-3; no definite D call. The CDR3 sequence is 13 residues long. Trimming took off 5 bases at V and 2 bases at J, with 11 bases between the two ends. Germline values: CDR1 SQVTM, CDR2 ANQGSEA. In DNA, the CDR3 is TGCAGCGTTTCCGGCCCCGCCACAGATACGCAGTATTTT. Its protein is CSVSGPATDTQYF.

V is TRBV4-3 and J is TRBJ2-3, with D uncertain. The V gene lost 0 bases and the J gene lost 4 bases, with 17 bases spanning the gap. The CDR3 sequence is 17 residues long. Germline loops: CDR1 LGHNA, CDR2 YSLEER. CDR3 sequence reads: CASSQEGPVGLADTQYF. The CDR3 nucleotides read TGCGCCAGCAGCCAAGAAGGCCCGGTCGGGTTAGCAGATACGCAGTATTTT.

The chain has TRBV27 and TRBJ2-2; D call uncertain. Germline V lookup: CDR1 MNHEY, CDR2 SMNVEV (reference sequence). Trimming removed 6 bases from V and 7 bases from J, with 9 bases in between. The CDR3 loop spans 12 amino acids. CDR3 loop: CASSRLLGELFF. CDR3 coding DNA: TGTGCCAGCAGCCGTTTGCTCGGGGAGCTGTTTTTT.

V usage is TRBV2 and J usage is TRBJ2-5; the D gene could be TRBD1 or TRBD2 (6 bases each). The CDR3 consists of 14 residues. Trimming cost V 7 bases and J 2 bases, with 14 bases left between them. Germline lookup yields CDR1 SNHLY and CDR2 FYNNEI. CDR3 nucleotide sequence: TGTGCCAGCAAGACAGGACGGGGGCAAGAGACCCAGTACTTC. Its translation is CASKTGRGQETQYF.

This sequence joins TRBV7-2 and TRBJ1-2, with a possible D match to TRBD1 (5 bases). The CDR3 extends over 15 amino acids. The V gene's germline CDR1 is SGHTA and CDR2 FQGNSA. V gave up 5 bases and J gave up 4 bases, with 17 bases separating them. The chain's CDR3 is CASSTPGPILYGYTF. In nucleotides, the CDR3 is TGTGCCAGCAGCACCCCGGGACCCATCCTCTATGGCTACACCTTC.

V is TRBV7-2 and J is TRBJ1-5, with 8 bases lining up with TRBD1. The germline gives CDR1 SGHTA, CDR2 FQGNSA. The length of the CDR3 is 17 residues. V trimming: 2 bases; J trimming: 0 bases; junction bases outside the gene matches: 6. CDR3 residues: CASSLQGAFYSNQPQHF. The CDR3 DNA sequence: TGTGCCAGCAGCTTACAGGGGGCGTTTTATAGCAATCAGCCCCAGCATTTT.

The genes are TRBV9 and TRBJ1-1; 7 nucleotides agree with TRBD1. V lost 3 bases, J lost 3 bases, and 8 bases stayed unmatched. Germline V gene data show CDR1 as SGDLS and CDR2 as YYNGEE. This CDR3 region has 15 residues. CDR3 in amino acids: CASSEDPQGYTEAFF. Here the CDR3 DNA reads TGTGCCAGCAGCGAGGACCCACAGGGGTACACTGAAGCTTTCTTT. Filled out from reference TRBV9 and TRBJ1-1, the complete variable domain reads DSGVTQTPKHLITATGQRVTLRCSPRSGDLSVYWYQQSLDQGLQFLIQYYNGEERAKGNILERFSAQQFPDLHSELNLSSLELGDSALYFCASSEDPQGYTEAFFGQGTRLTVV.